Sequencing of this T cell receptor beta chain was carried out in a study of neoadjuvant anti-PD-1 for oral cavity cancer. Trimming cost V 4 bases and J 6 bases; bases outside gene matches: 8. Germline V lookup: CDR1 MNHNS, CDR2 SASEGT. The CDR3 has 15 residues. This clone occurred many times. Data came from immunoSEQ multiplex PCR; TCRdb stores just in-frame clones and leaves some out. The table records approximately 83,000 clones, roughly four fifths of them present only once. The V call is TRBV6-1, the J call TRBJ2-1, with 8 bases that match TRBD2. The clonotype originates from a person aged 40 to 85 with oral cavity squamous cell carcinoma. The input for sequencing was PBMCs, taken before nivolumab (anti-PD-1) treatment. The DNA of the CDR3 is TGTGCCAGCAGTGGGACTAGCAGTTCGCCCAATGAGCAGTTCTTC. It encodes CASSGTSSSPNEQFF.